Listed below are T cell receptor beta chains from one sample, sequenced in a study of T cell changes during pregnancy in multiple sclerosis. Clones were sequenced by immunoSEQ multiplex PCR, and TCRdb holds only the in-frame ones, with some missing. Of about 40,000 clones listed, 90% to 95% are singletons. Sequenced here: peripheral blood, sampled in the third trimester of pregnancy. The receptor source for this set is a female donor with multiple sclerosis, enrolled in a pregnancy study. The CDR3 runs from the conserved cysteine through the conserved F or W. A D gene is named only where the DNA matches it firmly. A row's size may be missing; if present it is once, few, many or a size class.

size: once
D: TRBD1
V: TRBV27
J: TRBJ2-1
CDR3: CASSPGGFGVEQFF
DNA: TGTGCCAGCAGTCCAGGGGGCTTTGGGGTTGAGCAGTTCTTC

size: NA
D: NA
V: TRBV9
J: TRBJ2-1
CDR3: CASSPRLGDEQFF
DNA: TGTGCCAGCAGCCCCCGTTTGGGAGATGAGCAGTTCTTC

size: NA
D: TRBD1
V: TRBV7-2
J: TRBJ1-1
CDR3: CASSFDRVGEAFF
DNA: TGTGCCAGCAGCTTCGACAGGGTTGGTGAAGCTTTCTTT

size: NA
D: TRBD2
V: TRBV29-1
J: TRBJ2-2
CDR3: CSARLAGDSGGELFF
DNA: TGCAGCGCCAGACTAGCGGGAGACTCTGGCGGGGAGCTGTTTTTT

size: NA
D: TRBD1
V: TRBV5-6
J: TRBJ2-4
CDR3: CASSFVTGAKNIQYF
DNA: TGTGCCAGCAGCTTTGTGACAGGGGCCAAAAACATTCAGTACTTC

size: NA
D: TRBD1
V: TRBV28
J: TRBJ2-7
CDR3: CASSLGDRGTYEQYF
DNA: TGTGCCAGCAGTTTAGGGGACAGGGGGACCTACGAGCAGTACTTC

size: NA
D: NA
V: TRBV28
J: TRBJ1-1
CDR3: CASSSVGTEAFF
DNA: TGTGCCAGCAGCAGCGTGGGCACTGAAGCTTTCTTT

size: few
D: NA
V: TRBV5-8
J: TRBJ2-1
CDR3: CASSLGGNEQFF
DNA: TGTGCCAGCAGCTTGGGAGGCAATGAGCAGTTCTTC

size: NA
D: NA
V: TRBV10-3
J: TRBJ1-1
CDR3: CAISFGGTDTEAFF
DNA: TGTGCCATCAGTTTCGGGGGTACGGACACTGAAGCTTTCTTT

size: NA
D: TRBD1
V: TRBV4-3
J: TRBJ1-2
CDR3: CASSQDARGNGYTF
DNA: TGCGCCAGCAGCCAAGATGCCAGGGGGAATGGCTACACCTTC

size: NA
D: TRBD2
V: TRBV10-3
J: TRBJ2-1
CDR3: CAISVAGTSGGILYNEQFF
DNA: TGTGCCATCAGTGTCGCCGGGACTAGCGGGGGGATCCTTTACAATGAGCAGTTCTTC

size: NA
D: TRBD1
V: TRBV7-2
J: TRBJ2-2
CDR3: CASSSRGQRDTGELFF
DNA: TGTGCCAGCAGCTCTAGGGGACAGCGAGACACCGGGGAGCTGTTTTTT

size: NA
D: NA
V: TRBV10-3
J: TRBJ1-5
CDR3: CAISEGEGPQHF
DNA: TGTGCCATCAGTGAGGGTGAGGGGCCCCAGCATTTT

size: NA
D: TRBD1
V: TRBV6-5
J: TRBJ1-1
CDR3: CASSTLTGSTEAFF
DNA: TGTGCCAGCAGTACCTTGACAGGGTCCACTGAAGCTTTCTTT

size: NA
D: NA
V: TRBV28
J: TRBJ1-1
CDR3: CASRTVGNTEAFF
DNA: TGTGCCAGCAGGACGGTGGGCAACACTGAAGCTTTCTTT

size: NA
D: TRBD2
V: TRBV5-1
J: TRBJ2-3
CDR3: CASSSPLAGVRDTQYF
DNA: TGCGCCAGCAGCTCACCTCTAGCGGGAGTGCGGGACACGCAGTATTTT

size: once
D: NA
V: TRBV5-6
J: TRBJ1-1
CDR3: CASSFGGLGGVEAFF
DNA: TGTGCCAGCAGCTTTGGTGGTCTGGGAGGGGTTGAAGCTTTCTTT

size: NA
D: NA
V: TRBV19
J: TRBJ2-1
CDR3: CASSPLTRVPANGDEQFF
DNA: TGTGCCAGTTCGCCTCTGACTAGGGTTCCCGCAAACGGCGATGAGCAGTTCTTC

size: once
D: NA
V: TRBV19
J: TRBJ2-1
CDR3: CASSVHRDTHEQFF
DNA: TGTGCCAGTAGTGTCCACCGGGACACCCATGAGCAGTTCTTC

size: NA
D: NA
V: TRBV7-9
J: TRBJ1-1
CDR3: CASSSPRGLNTEAFF
DNA: TGTGCCAGCAGCTCCCCCAGGGGATTGAACACTGAAGCTTTCTTT

size: NA
D: TRBD1
V: TRBV28
J: TRBJ2-7
CDR3: CASTPLETGRNYEQYF
DNA: TGTGCCAGCACCCCCCTGGAGACAGGGAGAAACTACGAGCAGTACTTC

size: NA
D: NA
V: TRBV18
J: TRBJ1-2
CDR3: CASSPEGERRGYTF
DNA: TGTGCCAGCTCACCAGAAGGGGAACGTCGGGGCTACACCTTC

size: NA
D: NA
V: TRBV27
J: TRBJ2-3
CDR3: CASSLVLDRNTDTQYF
DNA: TGTGCCAGCAGTTTAGTCCTAGACCGCAACACAGATACGCAGTATTTT

size: NA
D: NA
V: TRBV4-3
J: TRBJ2-3
CDR3: CASKTMTQGTDTQYF
DNA: TGCGCCAGCAAAACTATGACTCAAGGCACAGATACGCAGTATTTT

size: once
D: NA
V: TRBV6-5
J: TRBJ1-1
CDR3: CASSYSDRGVEAFF
DNA: TGTGCCAGCAGTTACTCTGACAGAGGTGTTGAAGCTTTCTTT

size: NA
D: TRBD1
V: TRBV5-4
J: TRBJ1-4
CDR3: CASSSTGTGNQEKLFF
DNA: TGTGCCAGCAGCTCCACCGGGACAGGGAATCAGGAAAAACTGTTTTTT

size: NA
D: NA
V: TRBV9
J: TRBJ2-7
CDR3: CASSSGTVSSYEQYF
DNA: TGTGCCAGCAGCTCCGGGACTGTGAGCTCCTACGAGCAGTACTTC

size: NA
D: NA
V: TRBV10-3
J: TRBJ1-5
CDR3: CAISESPESNQPQHF
DNA: TGTGCCATCAGTGAGTCGCCCGAGAGCAATCAGCCCCAGCATTTT

size: once
D: NA
V: TRBV7-2
J: TRBJ1-1
CDR3: CASILPQGYTEAFF
DNA: TGTGCCAGCATTCTCCCCCAGGGTTACACTGAAGCTTTCTTT

size: NA
D: TRBD1
V: TRBV10-3
J: TRBJ1-3
CDR3: CAIKGQGAFGNTIYF
DNA: TGTGCCATCAAAGGACAGGGGGCTTTTGGAAACACCATATATTTT

size: NA
D: NA
V: TRBV11-3
J: TRBJ2-7
CDR3: CASSFFGQGSYEQYF
DNA: TGTGCCAGCAGCTTTTTTGGGCAGGGGTCCTACGAGCAGTACTTC

size: NA
D: TRBD1
V: TRBV18
J: TRBJ2-7
CDR3: CASSPPSSGGGYEQYF
DNA: TGTGCCAGCTCACCCCCTTCATCAGGGGGTGGGTACGAGCAGTACTTC

size: NA
D: NA
V: TRBV6-1
J: TRBJ1-5
CDR3: CASSGQINQPQHF
DNA: TGTGCCAGCAGTGGACAAATCAATCAGCCCCAGCATTTT

size: NA
D: NA
V: TRBV27
J: TRBJ1-5
CDR3: CASSYSWNQPQHF
DNA: TGTGCCAGCAGTTACAGTTGGAATCAGCCCCAGCATTTT

size: NA
D: NA
V: TRBV28
J: TRBJ2-3
CDR3: CASSHGTRTDTQYF
DNA: TGTGCCAGCAGTCACGGGACTCGCACAGATACGCAGTATTTT

size: NA
D: NA
V: TRBV25-1
J: TRBJ1-4
CDR3: CASSESRGFNEKLFF
DNA: TGTGCCAGCAGTGAATCACGCGGGTTTAATGAAAAACTGTTTTTT

size: once
D: TRBD1
V: TRBV12-5
J: TRBJ2-1
CDR3: CASGRDRDYEQFF
DNA: TGTGCTAGTGGTAGGGACAGGGATTATGAGCAGTTCTTC

size: NA
D: TRBD1
V: TRBV18
J: TRBJ1-4
CDR3: CASSPTGFNEKLFF
DNA: TGTGCCAGCTCACCGACAGGGTTTAATGAAAAACTGTTTTTT

size: NA
D: NA
V: TRBV4-2
J: TRBJ2-1
CDR3: CASSQALESSYNEQFF
DNA: TGTGCCAGCAGCCAAGCGTTAGAGAGCTCCTACAATGAGCAGTTCTTC

size: NA
D: NA
V: TRBV15
J: TRBJ2-7
CDR3: CATSRGTTTSYEQYF
DNA: TGTGCCACCAGCAGAGGGACTACCACCTCTTACGAGCAGTACTTC

size: NA
D: TRBD2
V: TRBV10-3
J: TRBJ2-7
CDR3: CAISRTSGSRSYEQYF
DNA: TGTGCCATCAGTCGGACTAGCGGGAGCAGGTCCTACGAGCAGTACTTC

size: NA
D: TRBD1
V: TRBV7-3
J: TRBJ2-1
CDR3: CASSLTQEPGQGKFF
DNA: TGTGCCAGCAGCTTAACGCAGGAGCCGGGACAGGGGAAATTCTTC

size: NA
D: NA
V: TRBV5-1
J: TRBJ2-1
CDR3: CASSLGFRVEQFF
DNA: TGCGCCAGCAGCTTGGGGTTTCGAGTGGAGCAGTTCTTC

size: NA
D: TRBD1
V: TRBV7-2
J: TRBJ2-7
CDR3: CASSFTPRGQGASEQYF
DNA: TGTGCCAGCAGCTTTACGCCCCGGGGACAGGGGGCTTCCGAGCAGTACTTC

size: NA
D: TRBD1
V: TRBV6-5
J: TRBJ1-3
CDR3: CASSPTGDTGNTIYF
DNA: TGTGCCAGCAGTCCCACAGGGGACACTGGAAACACCATATATTTT

size: NA
D: TRBD1
V: TRBV2
J: TRBJ2-7
CDR3: CATGQIYEQYF
DNA: TGTGCCACGGGACAGATATACGAGCAGTACTTC

size: NA
D: NA
V: TRBV7-9
J: TRBJ1-1
CDR3: CASRPTRLIMNTEAFF
DNA: TGTGCCAGCAGACCGACTCGACTGATTATGAACACTGAAGCTTTCTTT

size: NA
D: TRBD2
V: TRBV19
J: TRBJ2-1
CDR3: CASSSFSGTSGSMAYNEQFF
DNA: TGTGCCAGTAGTTCCTTCTCGGGAACTAGCGGGAGTATGGCCTACAATGAGCAGTTCTTC

size: NA
D: NA
V: TRBV6-1
J: TRBJ2-7
CDR3: CASSEALMGGPYEQYF
DNA: TGTGCCAGCAGTGAAGCGCTTATGGGGGGACCCTACGAGCAGTACTTC

size: NA
D: NA
V: TRBV10-3
J: TRBJ2-6
CDR3: CAIRGGRANVLTF
DNA: TGTGCCATCAGAGGGGGAAGGGCCAACGTCCTGACTTTC

size: once
D: NA
V: TRBV28
J: TRBJ1-1
CDR3: CASTFTTEAFF
DNA: TGTGCCAGCACCTTTACTACTGAAGCTTTCTTT

size: NA
D: TRBD2
V: TRBV9
J: TRBJ2-6
CDR3: CASSVDLRGGAGANVLTF
DNA: TGTGCCAGCAGCGTAGATTTGCGGGGGGGGGCTGGGGCCAACGTCCTGACTTTC

size: NA
D: TRBD2
V: TRBV7-2
J: TRBJ2-5
CDR3: CASSPSLAGGPETQYF
DNA: TGTGCCAGCAGCCCCAGTCTAGCGGGGGGGCCGGAGACCCAGTACTTC

size: NA
D: NA
V: TRBV28
J: TRBJ2-6
CDR3: CASRADRLIGSGANVLTF
DNA: TGTGCCAGCAGGGCAGACAGGCTGATAGGGTCTGGGGCCAACGTCCTGACTTTC

size: NA
D: TRBD2
V: TRBV6-1
J: TRBJ2-1
CDR3: CASSRTSGNNEQFF
DNA: TGTGCCAGCAGTAGGACTAGCGGCAACAATGAGCAGTTCTTC

size: NA
D: TRBD1
V: TRBV5-1
J: TRBJ2-7
CDR3: CASSSTGGSYEQYF
DNA: TGCGCCAGCAGCTCCACAGGGGGCTCCTACGAGCAGTACTTC

size: once
D: TRBD2
V: TRBV12-5
J: TRBJ2-7
CDR3: CASGSGTSGGAYEQYF
DNA: TGTGCTAGTGGTTCCGGGACTAGCGGGGGGGCCTACGAGCAGTACTTC